Listed here are 22 T cell receptor beta chains from one sample, sequenced in a study of T cell responses to AZD1222 COVID-19 vaccine. Sequencing used immunoSEQ multiplex PCR; TCRdb keeps in-frame clones, though not all of them. Of 45,000 to 60,000 clones listed, about 85% were seen once; the top ten hold around 4%. The material was peripheral blood, obtained on day 0 of AZD1222 vaccination. The receptors come from an adult in good health.

The V and J genes are TRBV7-9 and TRBJ2-1, with 7 bases fitting TRBD1. CDR1 SEHNR and CDR2 FQNEAQ come from the germline V gene (reference sequence). The CDR3 is 19 amino acids. V gave up 5 bases and J gave up 2 bases; unmatched junction bases: 18. The CDR3 bases are TGTGCCAGCAGCCCCCATCTACAGAGGGGGCAGGGGACCTACAATGAGCAGTTCTTC. It translates to CASSPHLQRGQGTYNEQFF.

The V and J genes are TRBV7-6 and TRBJ1-1; D unclear. This CDR3 spans 13 amino acids. CDR1 and CDR2 from the germline V gene are SGHVS and FNYEAQ. V was trimmed by 5 bases and J by 2 bases, leaving 9 bases between them. The DNA of the CDR3 is TGTGCCAGCAGCCTCGGGGAAAACACTGAAGCTTTCTTT. It encodes CASSLGENTEAFF. Full variable domain (rest looked up from reference TRBV7-6 and TRBJ1-1): GAGVSQSPRYKVTKRGQDVALRCDPISGHVSLYWYRQALGQGPEFLTYFNYEAQQDKSGLPNDRFSAERPEGSISTLTIQRTEQRDSAMYRCASSLGENTEAFFGQGTRLTVV.

The chain uses TRBV7-9 and TRBJ2-7; D not resolved. The CDR3 loop spans 11 amino acids. The germline V and J ends were trimmed by 3 bases and 7 bases, with 7 bases remaining between them. From germline, CDR1 is SEHNR and CDR2 FQNEAQ (reference sequence). The CDR3 DNA sequence: TGTGCCAGCAGCTTCCCAGGAGAGCAGTACTTC. This gives the protein CASSFPGEQYF. The variable domain in full, completed from reference TRBV7-9 and TRBJ2-7, reads DTGVSQNPRHKITKRGQNVTFRCDPISEHNRLYWYRQTLGQGPEFLTYFQNEAQLEKSRLLSDRFSAERPKGSFSTLEIQRTEQGDSAMYLCASSFPGEQYFGPGTRLTVT.

The sample holds one count of this clone. This chain joins TRBV6-2 or TRBV6-3 and TRBJ2-7; D perhaps matches TRBD1 (6 bases). The CDR3 has 14 amino acids. The germline V gene encodes CDR1 MNHEY and CDR2 SVGEGT. V was trimmed by 7 bases and J by 0 bases, leaving 13 bases between them. CDR3 coding DNA: TGTGCCAGCAACCCCACAGGGCCCTCCTACGAGCAGTACTTC. Amino acid sequence: CASNPTGPSYEQYF.

J is TRBJ2-1 and V is TRBV4-3; 8 bases agree with TRBD1. Germline V gene data show CDR1 as LGHNA and CDR2 as YSLEER. The trim removed 4 bases at V and 0 bases at J, leaving 2 bases unmatched. This CDR3 is built from 15 residues. CDR3 protein: CASSPGQDSYNEQFF. As DNA, the CDR3 is TGCGCCAGCAGCCCGGGACAGGACTCCTACAATGAGCAGTTCTTC.

V is TRBV6-5 and J is TRBJ1-5; tentative D call: TRBD1 (5 bases). Germline assignment: CDR1 MNHEY and CDR2 SVGAGI. Trimming took off 8 bases at V and 2 bases at J, with 13 bases between the two ends. The CDR3 is made up of 14 amino acids. CDR3 sequence reads: CASSPGGGNQPQHF. CDR3 nucleotide sequence: TGTGCCAGCTCCCCAGGAGGGGGCAATCAGCCCCAGCATTTT.

The chain uses TRBV25-1 and TRBJ1-3; a possible D gene is TRBD1 (6 bases). CDR3 length: 14 residues. Germline V gene data show CDR1 as MGHDK and CDR2 as SYGVNS. Trimming took 2 bases from V and 2 from J, leaving 7 bases between them. Written as DNA, the CDR3 is TGTGCCAGCAGTGAAAACAGGGCTGGAAACACCATATATTTT. Translated, it gives CASSENRAGNTIYF.

The chain uses TRBV15 and TRBJ2-7, with 8 bases aligning to TRBD1. Looked up from germline, CDR1 is LNHNV and CDR2 is YYDKDF (reference sequence). The CDR3 runs to 16 residues. The junction had 7 bases not matched to a gene; V was cut back by 0 bases and J by 3 bases. In DNA, the CDR3 is TGTGCCACCAGCAGAGATTTGGCTGGACAGGGCTACGAGCAGTACTTC. Translation gives CATSRDLAGQGYEQYF.

This rearrangement joins TRBV6-5 to TRBJ1-2; D might be TRBD1 (6 bases). V lost 6 bases, J lost 7 bases, and 12 bases lay in between. This CDR3 comprises 12 residues. CDR1 MNHEY and CDR2 SVGAGI come from the germline V gene. DNA for the CDR3: TGTGCCAGCAGCCAGACAGGTATTGGCTACACCTTC. This encodes CASSQTGIGYTF.

This sequence joins TRBV6-1 and TRBJ1-2, with D hard to call. Germline CDR1 is MNHNS and CDR2 is SASEGT. With 2 bases removed from V and 7 bases from J, the gap between germline ends came to 17 bases. This CDR3 comprises 15 residues. The CDR3 nucleotides read TGTGCCAGCAGTGAAATTACTGGATTAGGTGGTGGCTACACCTTC. It specifies CASSEITGLGGGYTF.

The rearrangement joins TRBV19 to TRBJ2-3; D perhaps matches TRBD1 (5 bases). The V end was cut by 8 bases, the J end by 9 bases, with 12 bases between. The CDR3 consists of 11 residues. Germline CDR1 and CDR2: LNHDA and SQIVND (reference sequence). The CDR3 reads CASEGSGTQYF. The CDR3 coding sequence is TGTGCCAGTGAAGGGTCAGGGACGCAGTATTTT.

The chain employs TRBV12-5 and TRBJ2-7; 9 bases match TRBD1. V dropped 6 bases and J dropped 3; count of bases not matched to a gene: 3. The CDR3 loop spans 13 amino acids. Germline lookup yields CDR1 LGHNT and CDR2 FRNRAP. In nucleotides, the CDR3 is TGTGCTAGTGGGTGGGACAGGGACTACGAGCAGTACTTC. This sequence encodes CASGWDRDYEQYF. The whole variable domain, filled in from reference TRBV12-5 and TRBJ2-7, reads DARVTQTPRHKVTEMGQEVTMRCQPILGHNTVFWYRQTMMQGLELLAYFRNRAPLDDSGMPKDRFSAEMPDATLATLKIQPSEPRDSAVYFCASGWDRDYEQYFGPGTRLTVT.

The chain uses TRBV30 and TRBJ2-7; D is undetermined. The CDR3 extends over 11 amino acids. Germline values: CDR1 GTSNPN, CDR2 SVGIG (reference sequence). The germline V and J ends were trimmed by 7 bases and 6 bases, with 13 bases remaining between them. The CDR3 is CASSRHGEQYF. The CDR3 nucleotides read TGTGCCTCCTCCCGGCACGGCGAGCAGTACTTC.

The chain joins TRBV5-1 to TRBJ1-1; perhaps TRBD1 as D (5 bases). The germline V gene encodes CDR1 SGHRS and CDR2 YFSETQ. V was cut by 4 bases and J by 5 bases, with 18 bases left in between. The CDR3 is 15 amino acids. DNA of the CDR3: TGCGCCAGCAGCGGGGGATCGGGAATAGGGACTGAAGCTTTCTTT. It is translated as CASSGGSGIGTEAFF.

V gene TRBV9 combines with J gene TRBJ2-5; no reliable D call. V shed 4 bases and J shed 7 bases, with 17 bases lying between them. The CDR3 has 14 residues. CDR1 is SGDLS and CDR2 is YYNGEE in the germline V gene. The CDR3 loop reads CASSPKSWDGTQYF. The CDR3 coding sequence is TGTGCCAGCAGCCCCAAGTCCTGGGATGGGACCCAGTACTTC.

V usage is TRBV28 and J usage is TRBJ1-5; D not resolved. There are 14 residues in the CDR3. Trimming left V 3 bases short and J 0 bases short, with 6 bases between. CDR1 and CDR2 from the germline V gene are MDHEN and SYDVKM. CDR3 nucleotide sequence: TGTGCCAGCAGTTTGGTCAATAGCAATCAGCCCCAGCATTTT. Translating gives CASSLVNSNQPQHF.

Details on this clone: Mismatch with germline at one junction end may stem from a read error. V is TRBV6-5 and J is TRBJ2-7, with no clear D. From germline, CDR1 is MNHEY and CDR2 SVGAGI. This CDR3 is built from 11 residues. In DNA, the CDR3 is TGTGCCAGCAGTCACTCCTACGAGCAGTACTTC. This encodes CASSHSYEQYF.

This clone occurred a few times. The chain couples TRBV6-5 to TRBJ2-1, with 8 bases identical to TRBD1. The J segment lost 7 bases and the V segment lost 5 bases, leaving 7 bases of the junction unmatched. This CDR3 is 14 amino acids long. CDR1 is MNHEY and CDR2 is SVGAGI in the germline V gene. The CDR3 DNA reads as TGTGCCAGCAGTCAGGACAGGGTAGTGAATGAGCAGTTCTTC. It codes for CASSQDRVVNEQFF.

A single count supports this clone. V gene TRBV7-8 combines with J gene TRBJ2-5, with D tentatively TRBD2 (5 bases). The CDR3 is 15 amino acids. The V gene's germline CDR1 is SGHVS and CDR2 FQNEAQ. V lost 4 bases and J 4 bases, leaving 16 bases between the germline ends. CDR3 in DNA: TGTGCCAGCAGCTCCACTAGATTGCAGCGAGAGACCCAGTACTTC. It specifies CASSSTRLQRETQYF.

V usage is TRBV27 and J usage is TRBJ1-4, with D uncertain. Trimming stripped 3 bases from V and 7 bases from J, with 12 bases between. The CDR3 totals 14 residues. Germline CDR1 and CDR2: MNHEY and SMNVEV (reference sequence). The CDR3 nucleotides are TGTGCCAGCAGTTTGAGGGAGATGGGTGAAAAACTGTTTTTT. It yields the protein CASSLREMGEKLFF.

The chain has TRBV3-1 (or the pseudogene TRBV3-2) and TRBJ1-5; D remains unclear. Germline loops: CDR1 LGHDT, CDR2 YNNKEL (reference sequence). Trimming took 4 bases from V and 3 from J, leaving 13 bases between them. This CDR3 region has 15 residues. CDR3 coding DNA: TGTGCCAGCAGCCCAAGTGTCGGCGACAATCAGCCCCAGCATTTT. It codes for CASSPSVGDNQPQHF.

The chain combines TRBV5-1 with TRBJ2-7; 12 nucleotides align to TRBD2. V trimming: 4 bases; J trimming: 3 bases; junction bases outside the gene matches: 2. From germline, CDR1 is SGHRS and CDR2 YFSETQ. The CDR3 is made up of 14 amino acids. The CDR3 coding sequence is TGCGCCAGCAGCCCGACTAGCGGGGGCTACGAGCAGTACTTC. Translation: CASSPTSGGYEQYF.